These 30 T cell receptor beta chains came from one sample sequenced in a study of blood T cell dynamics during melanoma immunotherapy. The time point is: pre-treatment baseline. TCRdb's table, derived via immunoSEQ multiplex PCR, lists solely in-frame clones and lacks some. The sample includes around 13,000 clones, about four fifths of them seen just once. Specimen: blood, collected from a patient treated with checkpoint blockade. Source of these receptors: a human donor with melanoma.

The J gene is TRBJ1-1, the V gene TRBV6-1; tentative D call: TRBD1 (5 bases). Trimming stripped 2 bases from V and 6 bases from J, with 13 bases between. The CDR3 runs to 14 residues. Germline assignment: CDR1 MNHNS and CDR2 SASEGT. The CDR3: CASSEPRWGAEAFF. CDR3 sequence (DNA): TGTGCCAGCAGTGAACCAAGGTGGGGGGCTGAAGCTTTCTTT.

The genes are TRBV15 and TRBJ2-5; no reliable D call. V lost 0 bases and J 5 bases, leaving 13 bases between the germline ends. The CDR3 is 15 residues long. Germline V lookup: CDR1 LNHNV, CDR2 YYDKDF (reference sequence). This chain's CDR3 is CATSRDFGPGETQYF. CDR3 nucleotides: TGTGCCACCAGCAGAGATTTTGGCCCCGGGGAGACCCAGTACTTC.

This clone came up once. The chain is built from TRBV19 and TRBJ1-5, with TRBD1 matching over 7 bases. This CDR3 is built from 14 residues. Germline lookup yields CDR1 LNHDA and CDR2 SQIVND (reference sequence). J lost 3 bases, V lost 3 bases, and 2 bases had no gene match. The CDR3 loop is CASSITGDNQPQHF. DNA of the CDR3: TGTGCCAGTAGTATCACAGGGGACAATCAGCCCCAGCATTTT.

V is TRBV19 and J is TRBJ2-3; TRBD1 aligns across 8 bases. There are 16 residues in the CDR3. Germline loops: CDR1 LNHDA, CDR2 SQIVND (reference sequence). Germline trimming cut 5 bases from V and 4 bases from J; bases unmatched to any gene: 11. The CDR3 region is CASSADRDGWADTQYF. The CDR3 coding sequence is TGTGCCAGTAGTGCGGACAGGGATGGTTGGGCAGATACGCAGTATTTT.

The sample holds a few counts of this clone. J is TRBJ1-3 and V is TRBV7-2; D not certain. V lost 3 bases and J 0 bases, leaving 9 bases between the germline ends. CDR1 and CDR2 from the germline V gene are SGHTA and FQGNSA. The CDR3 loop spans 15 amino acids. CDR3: CASSLRRDSGNTIYF. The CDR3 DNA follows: TGTGCCAGCAGCTTGAGGAGGGACTCTGGAAACACCATATATTTT.

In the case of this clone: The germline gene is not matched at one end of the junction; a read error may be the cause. The CDR3 loop is CASILPGHAAAFF. The CDR3 region has the DNA TGTGCCAGCATTTTACCGGGACACGCGGCGGCTTTCTTT. The chain carries TRBV28 and TRBJ1-1; the D gene is possibly TRBD1 (6 bases). The CDR3 is 13 residues long. Germline V gives CDR1 MDHEN, CDR2 SYDVKM. Full variable domain (remainder filled in from reference TRBV28 and TRBJ1-1): DVKVTQSSRYLVKRTGEKVFLECVQDMDHENMFWYRQDPGLGLRLIYFSYDVKMKEKGDIPEGYSVSREKKERFSLILESASTNQTSMYLCASILPGHAAAFFGQGTRLTVV.

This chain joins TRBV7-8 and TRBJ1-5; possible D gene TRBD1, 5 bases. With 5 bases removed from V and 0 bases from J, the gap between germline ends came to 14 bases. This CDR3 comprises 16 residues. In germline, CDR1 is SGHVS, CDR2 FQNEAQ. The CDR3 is CASSPIRGYSNQPQHF. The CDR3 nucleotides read TGTGCCAGCAGCCCGATCCGGGGGTATAGCAATCAGCCCCAGCATTTT.

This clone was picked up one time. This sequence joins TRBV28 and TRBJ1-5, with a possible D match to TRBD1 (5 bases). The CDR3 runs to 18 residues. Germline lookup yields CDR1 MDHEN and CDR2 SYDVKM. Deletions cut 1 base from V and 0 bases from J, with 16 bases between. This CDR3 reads CASSLSLGGRNSNQPQHF. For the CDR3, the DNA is TGTGCCAGCAGTTTATCCCTGGGGGGTCGAAATAGCAATCAGCCCCAGCATTTT.

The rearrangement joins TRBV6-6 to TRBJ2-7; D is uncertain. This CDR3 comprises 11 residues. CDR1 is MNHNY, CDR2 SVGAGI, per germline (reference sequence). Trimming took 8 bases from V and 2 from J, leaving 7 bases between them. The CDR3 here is CASALTYEQYF. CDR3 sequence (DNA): TGTGCCAGCGCCTTGACCTACGAGCAGTACTTC.

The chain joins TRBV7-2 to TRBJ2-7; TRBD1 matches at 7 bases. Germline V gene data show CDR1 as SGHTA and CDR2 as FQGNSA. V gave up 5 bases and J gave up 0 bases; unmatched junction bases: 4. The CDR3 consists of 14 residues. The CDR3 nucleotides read TGTGCCAGCAGCCGGGACAGTTACTCCTACGAGCAGTACTTC. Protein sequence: CASSRDSYSYEQYF. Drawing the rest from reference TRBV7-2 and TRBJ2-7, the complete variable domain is GAGVSQSPSNKVTEKGKDVELRCDPISGHTALYWYRQSLGQGLEFLIYFQGNSAPDKSGLPSDRFSAERTGGSVSTLTIQRTQQEDSAVYLCASSRDSYSYEQYFGPGTRLTVT.

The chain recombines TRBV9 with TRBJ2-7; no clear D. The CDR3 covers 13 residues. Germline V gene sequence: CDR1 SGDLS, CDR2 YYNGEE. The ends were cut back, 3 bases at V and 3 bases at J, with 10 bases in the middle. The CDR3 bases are TGTGCCAGCAGCGGGCCGGGCAGCTACGAGCAGTACTTC. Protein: CASSGPGSYEQYF.

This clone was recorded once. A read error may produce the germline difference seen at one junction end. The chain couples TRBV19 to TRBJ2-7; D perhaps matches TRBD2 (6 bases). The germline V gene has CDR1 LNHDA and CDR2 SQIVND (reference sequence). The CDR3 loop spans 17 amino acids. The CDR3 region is CASSIGLGGDRAYEQYF. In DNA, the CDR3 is TGTGCCAGTAGCATAGGTCTGGGGGGAGATCGGGCCTACGAGCAGTACTTC.

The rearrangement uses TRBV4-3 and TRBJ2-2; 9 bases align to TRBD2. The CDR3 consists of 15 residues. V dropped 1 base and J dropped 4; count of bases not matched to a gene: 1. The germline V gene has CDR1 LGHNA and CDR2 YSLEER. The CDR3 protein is CASSQGAGGTGELFF. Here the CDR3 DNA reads TGCGCCAGCAGCCAAGGAGCGGGGGGCACCGGGGAGCTGTTTTTT.

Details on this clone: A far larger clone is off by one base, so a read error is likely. CDR3 protein: CACSIDNSGANVLTF. The CDR3 DNA follows: TGTGCCTGTAGTATAGACAACTCTGGGGCCAACGTCCTGACTTTC. The chain couples TRBV19 to TRBJ2-6; D unresolved. Germline V gene lookup returns CDR1 LNHDA and CDR2 SQIVND (reference sequence). The CDR3 has 15 residues.

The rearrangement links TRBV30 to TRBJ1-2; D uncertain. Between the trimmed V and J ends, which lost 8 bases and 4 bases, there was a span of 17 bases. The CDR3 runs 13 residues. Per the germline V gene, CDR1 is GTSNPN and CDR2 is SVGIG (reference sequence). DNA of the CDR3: TGTGCCGGGATAATTTCGGAGGTCTATGGCTACACCTTC. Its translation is CAGIISEVYGYTF.

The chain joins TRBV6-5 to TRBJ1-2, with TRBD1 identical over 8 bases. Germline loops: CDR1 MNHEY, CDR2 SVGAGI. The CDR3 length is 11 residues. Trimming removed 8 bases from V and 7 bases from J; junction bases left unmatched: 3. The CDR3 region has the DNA TGTGCCAGCGCAACAGGGGGTGGCTACACCTTC. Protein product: CASATGGGYTF.

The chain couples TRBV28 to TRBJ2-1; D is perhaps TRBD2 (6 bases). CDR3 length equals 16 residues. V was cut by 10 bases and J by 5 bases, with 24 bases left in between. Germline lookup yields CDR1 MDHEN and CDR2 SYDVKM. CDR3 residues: CATASSGGNNNNEQFF. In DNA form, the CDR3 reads TGTGCCACAGCATCCTCTGGGGGGAACAACAACAATGAGCAGTTCTTC.

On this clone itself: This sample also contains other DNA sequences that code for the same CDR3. CDR3 sequence reads: CASRLRGATYEQYF. The CDR3 DNA follows: TGTGCCAGCAGGTTGAGGGGGGCCACCTACGAGCAGTACTTC. This rearrangement joins TRBV5-8 to TRBJ2-7, with D perhaps given as TRBD1 or TRBD2 (6 bases each). CDR1 and CDR2 (germline): SGHTS, YDEGEE. V shed 5 bases and J shed 2 bases, with 14 bases lying between them. The CDR3 has 14 residues. The variable domain in full, with the rest retrieved from reference TRBV5-8 and TRBJ2-7, is EAGVTQSPTHLIKTRGQQATLRCSPISGHTSVYWYQQALGLGLQFLLWYDEGEERNRGNFPPRFSGRQFPNYSSELNVNALELEDSALYLCASRLRGATYEQYFGPGTRLTVT.

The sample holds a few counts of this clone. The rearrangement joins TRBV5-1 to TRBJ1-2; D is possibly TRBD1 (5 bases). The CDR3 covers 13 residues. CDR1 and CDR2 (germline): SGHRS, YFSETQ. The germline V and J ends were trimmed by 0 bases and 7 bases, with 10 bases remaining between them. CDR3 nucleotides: TGCGCCAGCAGCTTGGGGGCAGGGCTTGGCTACACCTTC. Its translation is CASSLGAGLGYTF.

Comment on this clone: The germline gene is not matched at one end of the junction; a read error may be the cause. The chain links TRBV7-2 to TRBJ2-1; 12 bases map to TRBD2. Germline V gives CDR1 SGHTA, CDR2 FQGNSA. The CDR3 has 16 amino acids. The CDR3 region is CASSLAAGLAGGPSLF. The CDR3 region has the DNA TGTGCCAGCAGCTTAGCGGCGGGGCTAGCGGGAGGGCCCTCGCTCTTC.

As DNA, the CDR3 is TGCGCCAGCAGTGTCACTAGCGGGCAAGAGACCCAGTACTTC. This encodes CASSVTSGQETQYF. The chain links TRBV5-1 to TRBJ2-5; 9 bases match TRBD2. CDR3 length equals 14 residues. The germline V gene encodes CDR1 SGHRS and CDR2 YFSETQ. Unmatched junction bases numbered 4, after V lost 5 bases and J lost 2 bases. The full variable domain, rest sourced from reference TRBV5-1 and TRBJ2-5, is KAGVTQTPRYLIKTRGQQVTLSCSPISGHRSVSWYQQTPGQGLQFLFEYFSETQRNKGNFPGRFSGRQFSNSRSEMNVSTLELGDSALYLCASSVTSGQETQYFGPGTRLLVL.

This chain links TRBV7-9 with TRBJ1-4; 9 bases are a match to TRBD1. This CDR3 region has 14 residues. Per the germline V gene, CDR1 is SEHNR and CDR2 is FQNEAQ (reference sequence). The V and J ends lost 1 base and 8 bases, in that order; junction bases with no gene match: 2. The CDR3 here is CASSLGTGAEKLFF. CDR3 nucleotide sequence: TGTGCCAGCAGCTTAGGGACAGGGGCCGAAAAACTGTTTTTT.

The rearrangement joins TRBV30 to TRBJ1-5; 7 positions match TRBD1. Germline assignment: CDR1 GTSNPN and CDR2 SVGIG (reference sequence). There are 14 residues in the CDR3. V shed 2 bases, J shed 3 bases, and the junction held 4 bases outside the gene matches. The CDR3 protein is CAWSTDRVNQPQHF. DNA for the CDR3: TGTGCCTGGAGTACCGACAGGGTCAATCAGCCCCAGCATTTT.

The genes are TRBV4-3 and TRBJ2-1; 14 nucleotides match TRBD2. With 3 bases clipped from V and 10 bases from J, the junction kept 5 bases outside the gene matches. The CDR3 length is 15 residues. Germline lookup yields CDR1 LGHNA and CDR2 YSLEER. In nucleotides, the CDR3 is TGCGCCAGCAGCCAGGGACTAGCGGGAGCAAGGGAGCAGTTCTTC. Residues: CASSQGLAGAREQFF.

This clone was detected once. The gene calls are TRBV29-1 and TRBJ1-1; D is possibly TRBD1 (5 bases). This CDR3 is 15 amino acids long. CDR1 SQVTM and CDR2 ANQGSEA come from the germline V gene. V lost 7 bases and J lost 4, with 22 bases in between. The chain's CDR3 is CSGERQWGLGTEAFF. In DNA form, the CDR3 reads TGCAGCGGGGAAAGACAGTGGGGGTTGGGCACTGAAGCTTTCTTT.

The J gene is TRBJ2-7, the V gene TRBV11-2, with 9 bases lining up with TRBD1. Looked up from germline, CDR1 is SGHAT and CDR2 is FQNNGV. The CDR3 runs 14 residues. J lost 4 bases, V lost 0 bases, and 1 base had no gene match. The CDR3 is CASSLEQGAYEQYF. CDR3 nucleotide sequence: TGTGCCAGCAGCTTAGAACAGGGGGCATACGAGCAGTACTTC.

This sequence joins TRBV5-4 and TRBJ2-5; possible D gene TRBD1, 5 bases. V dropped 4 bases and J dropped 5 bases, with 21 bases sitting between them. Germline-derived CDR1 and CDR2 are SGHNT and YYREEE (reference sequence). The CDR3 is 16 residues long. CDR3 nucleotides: TGTGCCAGCAGCCCCCGCTCTGGGGCAATCCTTGAGACCCAGTACTTC. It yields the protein CASSPRSGAILETQYF.

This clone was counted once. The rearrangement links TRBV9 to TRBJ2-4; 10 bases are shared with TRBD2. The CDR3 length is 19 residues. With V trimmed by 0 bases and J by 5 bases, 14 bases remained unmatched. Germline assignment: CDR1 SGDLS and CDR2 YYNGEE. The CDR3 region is CASSVGLGLAGVWENIQYF. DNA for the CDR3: TGTGCCAGCAGCGTAGGACTTGGGCTAGCGGGAGTGTGGGAAAACATTCAGTACTTC.

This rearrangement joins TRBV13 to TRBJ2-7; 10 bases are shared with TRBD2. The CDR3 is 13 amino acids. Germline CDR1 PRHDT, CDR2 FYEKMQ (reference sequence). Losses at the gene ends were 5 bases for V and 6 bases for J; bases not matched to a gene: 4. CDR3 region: CASSVRTSGEQYF. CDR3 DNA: TGTGCCAGCAGCGTGCGGACTAGCGGCGAGCAGTACTTC.

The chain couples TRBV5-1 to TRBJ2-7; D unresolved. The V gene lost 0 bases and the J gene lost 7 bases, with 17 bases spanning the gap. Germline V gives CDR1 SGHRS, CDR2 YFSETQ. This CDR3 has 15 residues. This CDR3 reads CASSLGSSRTGEQYF. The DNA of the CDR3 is TGCGCCAGCAGCTTGGGTTCTAGTCGAACCGGGGAGCAGTACTTC.